This T cell receptor beta chain came from a study of lymphopenia after photon versus proton radiotherapy. Study results and caveats: Relative stability marked proton patients; photon patients lost diversity and naive cells. A bigger post-nadir fall in TCR diversity correlated inversely with survival time in deceased patients.

As to this clone: Its antigen is still unknown.

Between the trimmed V and J ends, which lost 4 bases and 0 bases, there was a span of 7 bases. The CDR3 consists of 12 residues. Germline V CDR1 and CDR2: GTSNPN, SVGIG (reference sequence). Assay: immunoSEQ multiplex PCR; the TCRdb copy retains only in-frame clones and omits some. Of tens of thousands of clones in the sample, about 86% were seen once. The gene calls are TRBV30 and TRBJ2-7; D is undetermined. Here the sequenced sample was peripheral blood, taken from a patient treated with proton-based radiotherapy. The source is a man aged 55 to 69 with pancreatic cancer. The CDR3 protein is CAWKVSSYEQYF. CDR3 nucleotides: TGTGCCTGGAAGGTTAGCTCCTACGAGCAGTACTTC. Combining the CDR3 with reference TRBV30 and TRBJ2-7 gives the whole variable domain SQTIHQWPATLVQPVGSPLSLECTVEGTSNPNLYWYRQAAGRGLQLLFYSVGIGQISSEVPQNLSASRPQDRQFILSSKKLLLSDSGFYLCAWKVSSYEQYFGPGTRLTVT.